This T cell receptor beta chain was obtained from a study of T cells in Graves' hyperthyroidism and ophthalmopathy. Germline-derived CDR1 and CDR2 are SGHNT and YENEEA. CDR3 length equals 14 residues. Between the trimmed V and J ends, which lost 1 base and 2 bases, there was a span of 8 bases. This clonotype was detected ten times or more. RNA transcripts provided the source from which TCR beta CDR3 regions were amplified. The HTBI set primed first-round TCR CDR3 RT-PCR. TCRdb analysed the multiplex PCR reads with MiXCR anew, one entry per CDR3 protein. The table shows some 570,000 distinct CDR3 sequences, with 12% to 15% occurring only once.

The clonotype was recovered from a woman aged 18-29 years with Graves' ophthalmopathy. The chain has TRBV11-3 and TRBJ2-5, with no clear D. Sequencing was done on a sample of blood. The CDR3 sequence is CASSLALGQETQYF. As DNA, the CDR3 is TGTGCCAGCAGCTTAGCCCTTGGGCAAGAGACCCAGTACTTC.